These T cell receptor beta chains were read from a single sample in a study of CD8 T cells in ankylosing spondylitis. TCRdb reprocessed the 5' RACE reads via MiXCR and lists one record per CDR3 protein. This table holds around 35,000 distinct CDR3 sequences, around an eighth found once. Material for sequencing was synovial fluid, either unsorted or a sorted T cell fraction (not recorded which). These receptors came from a male donor with ankylosing spondylitis. CDR3s include the opening cysteine and the closing phenylalanine or tryptophan. The D gene is left open where the match is weak. Clone sizes are given selectively: once, few, many, or a class where the clone is expanded.

d_gene: .
len: 15
v_gene: TRBV4-3
j_gene: TRBJ1-1
abundance: few
CDR3nt: TGCGCCAGCAGCCAAGATGGTAGGGCGAACACTGAAGCTTTCTTT
CDR3aa: CASSQDGRANTEAFF

d_gene: .
len: 14
v_gene: TRBV9
j_gene: TRBJ2-7
abundance: many
CDR3nt: TGTGCCAGCAGCGTCGGGCCCCGGCCCTACGAGCAGTACTTC
CDR3aa: CASSVGPRPYEQYF

d_gene: .
len: 9
v_gene: TRBV20-1
j_gene: TRBJ1-2
abundance: few
CDR3nt: TGCAGTGCTAGGCTTGGCTACACCTTC
CDR3aa: CSARLGYTF

d_gene: .
len: 17
v_gene: TRBV6-5
j_gene: TRBJ2-7
abundance: few
CDR3nt: TGTGCCAGCAGTTACTTTGGTTTTAGGTTCGGTAGCCAAGAGCAGTACTTC
CDR3aa: CASSYFGFRFGSQEQYF

d_gene: .
len: 12
v_gene: TRBV20-1
j_gene: TRBJ2-3
abundance: few
CDR3nt: TGCAGTGCTATCGGACTGTCCGATACGCAGTATTTT
CDR3aa: CSAIGLSDTQYF

d_gene: .
len: 17
v_gene: TRBV9
j_gene: TRBJ2-1
abundance: few
CDR3nt: TGTGCCAGCAGCCGGGTAGGGGTCCAAAGCTCCTACAATGAGCAGTTCTTC
CDR3aa: CASSRVGVQSSYNEQFF

d_gene: .
len: 15
v_gene: TRBV6-2/TRBV6-3
j_gene: TRBJ1-5
abundance: few
CDR3nt: TGTGCCAGCAGTTACTTCGGGGAATCCAATCAGCCCCAGCATTTT
CDR3aa: CASSYFGESNQPQHF

d_gene: .
len: 13
v_gene: TRBV28
j_gene: TRBJ1-1
abundance: .
CDR3nt: TGTGCCAGCAGTCTCGGTCGGAGTACTGAAGCTTTCTTT
CDR3aa: CASSLGRSTEAFF

d_gene: .
len: 13
v_gene: TRBV28
j_gene: TRBJ2-2
abundance: many
CDR3nt: TGTGCCAGCAGCTGGTTACAGGGTAGGGAGCTGTTTTTT
CDR3aa: CASSWLQGRELFF

d_gene: .
len: 13
v_gene: TRBV29-1
j_gene: TRBJ2-3
abundance: many
CDR3nt: TGCAGCGTCCAGGGGTTGGGCACAGATACGCAGTATTTT
CDR3aa: CSVQGLGTDTQYF

d_gene: .
len: 11
v_gene: TRBV11-2
j_gene: TRBJ1-1
abundance: many
CDR3nt: TGTGCCAGCAGCTTAGCGGGGGAAGCTTTCTTT
CDR3aa: CASSLAGEAFF

d_gene: .
len: 15
v_gene: TRBV5-1
j_gene: TRBJ1-5
abundance: .
CDR3nt: TGCGCCAGCAGCTTGGAAGGGAGTAGCAATCAGCCCCAGCATTTT
CDR3aa: CASSLEGSSNQPQHF

d_gene: .
len: 15
v_gene: TRBV7-8
j_gene: TRBJ2-3
abundance: few
CDR3nt: TGTGCCAGCAGCCGCCGAGGGTCTAGCACAGATACGCAGTATTTT
CDR3aa: CASSRRGSSTDTQYF

d_gene: .
len: 12
v_gene: TRBV4-1
j_gene: TRBJ1-1
abundance: many
CDR3nt: TGCGCCAGCAGCCAAATGAACACTGAAGCTTTCTTT
CDR3aa: CASSQMNTEAFF

d_gene: .
len: 15
v_gene: TRBV6-5
j_gene: TRBJ2-3
abundance: .
CDR3nt: TGTGCCAGCAGTTACGTAAGCGGAAGCACAGATACGCAGTATTTT
CDR3aa: CASSYVSGSTDTQYF

d_gene: .
len: 13
v_gene: TRBV11-2
j_gene: TRBJ2-1
abundance: few
CDR3nt: TGTGCCAGCAAACGGCTAGCTGCGGGTGAGCAGTTCTTC
CDR3aa: CASKRLAAGEQFF

d_gene: TRBD1
len: 14
v_gene: TRBV7-9
j_gene: TRBJ1-1
abundance: many
CDR3nt: TGTGCCAGCAGCCAGAGGGACAGACTTTATGAAGCTTTCTTT
CDR3aa: CASSQRDRLYEAFF

d_gene: .
len: 13
v_gene: TRBV21-1
j_gene: TRBJ2-5
abundance: .
CDR3nt: TGTGCCAGCAGCAAAGGTTACTCCATGGTTAGCGGCTTC
CDR3aa: CASSKGYSMVSGF

d_gene: .
len: 14
v_gene: TRBV28
j_gene: TRBJ2-3
abundance: few
CDR3nt: TGTGCCAGCAGTCCCATCTTTTACACAGATACGCAGTATTTT
CDR3aa: CASSPIFYTDTQYF

d_gene: TRBD2
len: 14
v_gene: TRBV20-1
j_gene: TRBJ2-7
abundance: .
CDR3nt: TGCAGTGCCTCACTAGCGGAGAGCTCCTACGAGCAGTACTTC
CDR3aa: CSASLAESSYEQYF

d_gene: .
len: 15
v_gene: TRBV18
j_gene: TRBJ1-2
abundance: few
CDR3nt: TGTGCCAGCTCACCAGGCAAGGGACCGGGCTATGGCTACACCTTC
CDR3aa: CASSPGKGPGYGYTF

d_gene: .
len: 17
v_gene: TRBV5-1
j_gene: TRBJ2-7
abundance: many
CDR3nt: TGCGCCAGCAGTCGGCCCCCAGGGGAGGTAAGGAGTCACGAGCAGTACTTC
CDR3aa: CASSRPPGEVRSHEQYF

d_gene: TRBD1
len: 12
v_gene: TRBV29-1
j_gene: TRBJ1-2
abundance: many
CDR3nt: TGCAGCGCAAATCAGGGGGCGCGCGGCTACACCTTC
CDR3aa: CSANQGARGYTF

d_gene: .
len: 15
v_gene: TRBV19
j_gene: TRBJ1-1
abundance: .
CDR3nt: TGTGCCAGCAGGCCCGTCGAATCCATGAACACTGAAGCTTTCTTT
CDR3aa: CASRPVESMNTEAFF

d_gene: .
len: 14
v_gene: TRBV6-2/TRBV6-3
j_gene: TRBJ2-7
abundance: many
CDR3nt: TGTGCCAGCAGTTACGATCCGGGAGCCTACGAGCAGTACTTC
CDR3aa: CASSYDPGAYEQYF

d_gene: .
len: 13
v_gene: TRBV14
j_gene: TRBJ2-5
abundance: .
CDR3nt: TGTGCCAGCAGGGGGGGAAGAAAAGAGACCCAGTACTTC
CDR3aa: CASRGGRKETQYF

d_gene: .
len: 13
v_gene: TRBV6-4
j_gene: TRBJ2-3
abundance: .
CDR3nt: TGTGCCAGCAGTGGTGATAGCACAGATACGCAGTATTTT
CDR3aa: CASSGDSTDTQYF

d_gene: .
len: 10
v_gene: TRBV28
j_gene: TRBJ1-1
abundance: .
CDR3nt: TGTGCCAGCAGTCAAGTGGGGGCTTTCTTT
CDR3aa: CASSQVGAFF

d_gene: TRBD1
len: 16
v_gene: TRBV4-2
j_gene: TRBJ1-4
abundance: .
CDR3nt: TGTGCCAGCAGCCAAGATTCCGGGACAGGGAATGAAAAACTGTTTTTT
CDR3aa: CASSQDSGTGNEKLFF

d_gene: .
len: 13
v_gene: TRBV12-3/TRBV12-4
j_gene: TRBJ2-5
abundance: few
CDR3nt: TGTGCCAGCAGTGGGGGGATCCAAGAGACCCAGTACTTC
CDR3aa: CASSGGIQETQYF

d_gene: TRBD1
len: 14
v_gene: TRBV20-1
j_gene: TRBJ1-5
abundance: .
CDR3nt: TGCAGTGCTCCGGGACAGCGACTCAATCAGCCCCAGCATTTT
CDR3aa: CSAPGQRLNQPQHF

d_gene: .
len: 12
v_gene: TRBV9
j_gene: TRBJ1-4
abundance: few
CDR3nt: TGTGCCAGTGGGGTTAGTGATGAAAAACTGTTTTTT
CDR3aa: CASGVSDEKLFF

d_gene: .
len: 14
v_gene: TRBV28
j_gene: TRBJ2-3
abundance: many
CDR3nt: TGTGCCAGCAAAACCACGTACAGCACAGATACGCAGTATTTT
CDR3aa: CASKTTYSTDTQYF

d_gene: TRBD2
len: 15
v_gene: TRBV7-2
j_gene: TRBJ2-7
abundance: .
CDR3nt: TGTGCCAGCAGCTCGCTAGCGGGAGGTGGGTACGAGCAGTACTTC
CDR3aa: CASSSLAGGGYEQYF

d_gene: TRBD1
len: 15
v_gene: TRBV4-3
j_gene: TRBJ2-2
abundance: .
CDR3nt: TGCGCCAGCAGCCTCGACAGGGGTGGGGCCGGGGAGCTGTTTTTT
CDR3aa: CASSLDRGGAGELFF

d_gene: TRBD2
len: 14
v_gene: TRBV10-3
j_gene: TRBJ2-2
abundance: few
CDR3nt: TGTGCCATCAGCTCGGGACTAGCGATCGGGGAGCTGTTTTTT
CDR3aa: CAISSGLAIGELFF